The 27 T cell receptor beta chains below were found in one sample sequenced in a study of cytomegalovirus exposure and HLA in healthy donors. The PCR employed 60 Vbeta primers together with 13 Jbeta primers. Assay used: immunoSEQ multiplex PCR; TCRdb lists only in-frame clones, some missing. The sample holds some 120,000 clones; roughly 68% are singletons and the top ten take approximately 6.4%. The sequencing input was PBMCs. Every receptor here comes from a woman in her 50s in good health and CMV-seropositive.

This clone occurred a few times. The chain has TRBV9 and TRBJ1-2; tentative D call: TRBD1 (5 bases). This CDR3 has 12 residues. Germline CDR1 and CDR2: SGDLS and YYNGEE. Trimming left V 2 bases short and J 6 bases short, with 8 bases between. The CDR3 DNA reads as TGTGCCAGCAGCGTTGGGGCGCATGGCTACACCTTC. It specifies CASSVGAHGYTF.

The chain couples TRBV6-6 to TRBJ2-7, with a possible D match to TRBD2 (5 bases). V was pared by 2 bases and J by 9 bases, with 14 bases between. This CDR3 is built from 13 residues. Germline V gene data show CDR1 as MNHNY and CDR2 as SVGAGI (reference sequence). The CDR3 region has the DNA TGTGCCAGCAGTTACCAGAAAGGTGGAGGGCAGTACTTC. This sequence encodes CASSYQKGGGQYF.

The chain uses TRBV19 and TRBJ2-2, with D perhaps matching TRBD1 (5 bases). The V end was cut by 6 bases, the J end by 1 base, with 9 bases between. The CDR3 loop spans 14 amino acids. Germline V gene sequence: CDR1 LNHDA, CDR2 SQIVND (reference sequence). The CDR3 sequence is CASRRGQNTGELFF. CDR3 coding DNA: TGTGCCAGTAGGAGAGGACAGAACACCGGGGAGCTGTTTTTT.

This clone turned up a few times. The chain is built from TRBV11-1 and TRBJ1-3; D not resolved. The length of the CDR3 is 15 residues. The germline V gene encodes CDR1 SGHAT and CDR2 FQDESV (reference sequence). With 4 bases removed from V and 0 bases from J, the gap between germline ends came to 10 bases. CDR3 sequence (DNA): TGTGCCAGCAGCTCGACGGAGAACTCTGGAAACACCATATATTTT. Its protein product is CASSSTENSGNTIYF.

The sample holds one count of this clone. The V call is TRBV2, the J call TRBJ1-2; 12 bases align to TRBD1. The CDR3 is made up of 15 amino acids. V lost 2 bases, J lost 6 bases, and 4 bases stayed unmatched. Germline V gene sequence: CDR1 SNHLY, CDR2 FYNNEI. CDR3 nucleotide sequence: TGTGCCAGCAGTGAATGGGGACAGGGGGCGAATGGCTACACCTTC. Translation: CASSEWGQGANGYTF.

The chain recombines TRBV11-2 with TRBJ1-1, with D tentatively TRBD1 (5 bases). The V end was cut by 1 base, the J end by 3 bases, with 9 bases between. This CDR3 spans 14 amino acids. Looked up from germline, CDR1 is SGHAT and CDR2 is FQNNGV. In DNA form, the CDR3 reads TGTGCCAGCAGCTTAGGGGGGGTCGACACTGAAGCTTTCTTT. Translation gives CASSLGGVDTEAFF. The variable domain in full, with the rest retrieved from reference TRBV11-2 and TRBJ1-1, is EAGVAQSPRYKIIEKRQSVAFWCNPISGHATLYWYQQILGQGPKLLIQFQNNGVVDDSQLPKDRFSAERLKGVDSTLKIQPAKLEDSAVYLCASSLGGVDTEAFFGQGTRLTVV.

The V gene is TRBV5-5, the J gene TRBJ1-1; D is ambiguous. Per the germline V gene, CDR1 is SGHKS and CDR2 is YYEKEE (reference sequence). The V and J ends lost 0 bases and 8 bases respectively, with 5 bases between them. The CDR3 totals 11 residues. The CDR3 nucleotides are TGTGCCAGCAGCTTGGCCAGGGAAGCTTTCTTT. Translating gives CASSLAREAFF.

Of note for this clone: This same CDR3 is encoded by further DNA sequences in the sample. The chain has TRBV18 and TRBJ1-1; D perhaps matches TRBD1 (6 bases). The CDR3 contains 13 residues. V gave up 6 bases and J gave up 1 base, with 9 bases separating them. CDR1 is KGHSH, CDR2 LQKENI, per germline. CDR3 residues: CASSPGQNTEAFF. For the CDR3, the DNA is TGTGCCAGCTCGCCGGGACAGAACACTGAAGCTTTCTTT.

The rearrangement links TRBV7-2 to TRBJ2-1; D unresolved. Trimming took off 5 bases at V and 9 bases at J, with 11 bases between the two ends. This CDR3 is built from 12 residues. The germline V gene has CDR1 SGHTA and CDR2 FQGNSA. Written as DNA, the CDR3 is TGTGCCAGCAGCCCTTGGGCCCTTGAGCAGTTCTTC. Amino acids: CASSPWALEQFF.

CDR3 nucleotide sequence: TGTGCCAGTAGCAAGGGACAGAGCTACGAGCAGTACTTC. Amino acid sequence: CASSKGQSYEQYF. The chain recombines TRBV19 with TRBJ2-7; 7 nucleotides agree with TRBD1. V was clipped by 6 bases and J by 3 bases; unmatched bases: 5. Germline lookup yields CDR1 LNHDA and CDR2 SQIVND (reference sequence). The CDR3 runs 13 residues.

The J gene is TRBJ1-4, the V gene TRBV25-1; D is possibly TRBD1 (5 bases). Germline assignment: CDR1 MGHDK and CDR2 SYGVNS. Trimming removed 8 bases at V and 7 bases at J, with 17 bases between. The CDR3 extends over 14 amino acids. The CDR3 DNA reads TGTGCCAGCGACTCAGGGAGGGAGGGTGAAAAACTGTTTTTT. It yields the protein CASDSGREGEKLFF.

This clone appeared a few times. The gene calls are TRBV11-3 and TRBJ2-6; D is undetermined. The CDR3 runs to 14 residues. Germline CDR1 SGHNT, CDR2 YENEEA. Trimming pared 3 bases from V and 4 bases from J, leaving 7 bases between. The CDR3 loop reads CASSFSRGANVLTF. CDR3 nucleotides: TGTGCCAGCAGCTTCTCGAGGGGGGCCAACGTCCTGACTTTC.

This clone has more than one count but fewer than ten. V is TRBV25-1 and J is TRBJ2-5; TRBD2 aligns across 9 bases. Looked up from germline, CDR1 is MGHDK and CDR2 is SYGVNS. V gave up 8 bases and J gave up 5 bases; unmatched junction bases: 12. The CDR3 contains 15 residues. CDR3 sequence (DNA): TGTGCCAGCGGGGGAGGCGGGGGGGCGTTGGAGACCCAGTACTTC. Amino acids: CASGGGGGALETQYF.

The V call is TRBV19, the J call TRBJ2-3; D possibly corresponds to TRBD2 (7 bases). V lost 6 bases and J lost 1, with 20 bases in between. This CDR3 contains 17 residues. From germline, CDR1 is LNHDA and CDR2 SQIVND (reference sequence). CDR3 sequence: CASSRGGASRGTDTQYF. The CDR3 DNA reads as TGTGCCAGTAGCCGCGGGGGCGCTAGCAGGGGCACAGATACGCAGTATTTT.

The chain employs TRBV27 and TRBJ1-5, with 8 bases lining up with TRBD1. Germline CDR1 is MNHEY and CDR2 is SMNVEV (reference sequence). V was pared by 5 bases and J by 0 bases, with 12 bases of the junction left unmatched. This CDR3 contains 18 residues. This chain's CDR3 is CASSVHRGNTLSNQPQHF. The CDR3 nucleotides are TGTGCCAGCAGTGTCCACAGGGGGAATACCCTTAGCAATCAGCCCCAGCATTTT.

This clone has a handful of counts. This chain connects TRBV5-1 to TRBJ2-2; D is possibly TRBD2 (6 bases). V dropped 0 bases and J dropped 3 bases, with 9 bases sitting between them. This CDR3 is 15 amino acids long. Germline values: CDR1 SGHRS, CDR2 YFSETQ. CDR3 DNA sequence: TGCGCCAGCAGCTTGGGGATAGCGGACACCGGGGAGCTGTTTTTT. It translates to CASSLGIADTGELFF.

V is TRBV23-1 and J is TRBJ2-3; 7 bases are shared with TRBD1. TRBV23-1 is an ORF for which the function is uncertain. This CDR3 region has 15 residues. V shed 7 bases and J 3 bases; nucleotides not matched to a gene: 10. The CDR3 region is CASKQRQGNTDTQYF. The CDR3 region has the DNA TGCGCCAGCAAGCAGAGACAGGGAAATACAGATACGCAGTATTTT.

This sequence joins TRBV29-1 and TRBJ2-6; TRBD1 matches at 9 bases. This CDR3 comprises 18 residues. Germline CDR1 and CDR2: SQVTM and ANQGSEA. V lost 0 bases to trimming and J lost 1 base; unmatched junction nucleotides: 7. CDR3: CSVEEWDRDPSGANVLTF. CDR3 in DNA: TGCAGCGTTGAAGAGTGGGACAGGGACCCGTCTGGGGCCAACGTCCTGACTTTC.

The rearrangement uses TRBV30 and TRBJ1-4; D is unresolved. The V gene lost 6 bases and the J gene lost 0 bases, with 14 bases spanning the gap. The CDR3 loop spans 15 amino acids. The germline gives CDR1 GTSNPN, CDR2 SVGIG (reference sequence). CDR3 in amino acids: CACSPEGSTNEKLFF. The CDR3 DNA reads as TGTGCCTGCTCCCCGGAGGGTTCAACTAATGAAAAACTGTTTTTT.

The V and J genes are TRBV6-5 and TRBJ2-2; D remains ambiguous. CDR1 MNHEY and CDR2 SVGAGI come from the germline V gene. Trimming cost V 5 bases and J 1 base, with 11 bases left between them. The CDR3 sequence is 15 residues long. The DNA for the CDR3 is TGTGCCAGCAGTAATCCGGCAGGGAACACCGGGGAGCTGTTTTTT. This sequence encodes CASSNPAGNTGELFF.

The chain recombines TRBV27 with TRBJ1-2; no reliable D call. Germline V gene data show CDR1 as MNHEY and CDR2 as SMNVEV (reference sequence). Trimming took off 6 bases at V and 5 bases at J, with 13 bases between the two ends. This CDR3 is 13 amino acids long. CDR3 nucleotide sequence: TGTGCCAGCAGCCCTCCCGGGAGTTATGGCTACACCTTC. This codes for CASSPPGSYGYTF.

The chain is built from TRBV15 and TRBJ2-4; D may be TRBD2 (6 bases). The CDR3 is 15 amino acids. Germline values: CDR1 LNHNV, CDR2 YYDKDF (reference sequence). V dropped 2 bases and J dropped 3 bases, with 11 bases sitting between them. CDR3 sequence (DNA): TGTGCCACCAGCAGACCCCAGGGAGGCAAAAACATTCAGTACTTC. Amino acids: CATSRPQGGKNIQYF.

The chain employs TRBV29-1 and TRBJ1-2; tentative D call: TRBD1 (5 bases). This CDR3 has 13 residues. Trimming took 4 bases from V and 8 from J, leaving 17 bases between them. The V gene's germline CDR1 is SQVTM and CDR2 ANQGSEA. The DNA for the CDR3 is TGCAGCGTTGTTTGGTCGCGGGGGACCGGCTACACCTTC. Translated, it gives CSVVWSRGTGYTF.

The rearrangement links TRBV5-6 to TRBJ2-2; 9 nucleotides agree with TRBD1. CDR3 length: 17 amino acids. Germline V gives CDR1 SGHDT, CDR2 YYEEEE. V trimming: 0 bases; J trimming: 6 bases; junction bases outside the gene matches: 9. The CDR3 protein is CASSLVGGQGLSGELFF. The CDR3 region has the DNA TGTGCCAGCAGCTTGGTAGGAGGACAGGGGCTTTCCGGGGAGCTGTTTTTT.

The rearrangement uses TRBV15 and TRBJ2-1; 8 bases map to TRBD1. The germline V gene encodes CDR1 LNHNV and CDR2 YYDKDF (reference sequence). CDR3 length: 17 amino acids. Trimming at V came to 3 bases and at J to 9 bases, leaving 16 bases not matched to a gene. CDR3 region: CATSSRLGRPGGREQFF. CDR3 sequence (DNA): TGTGCCACCAGCAGCCGGCTAGGTAGGCCAGGGGGCCGTGAGCAGTTCTTC.

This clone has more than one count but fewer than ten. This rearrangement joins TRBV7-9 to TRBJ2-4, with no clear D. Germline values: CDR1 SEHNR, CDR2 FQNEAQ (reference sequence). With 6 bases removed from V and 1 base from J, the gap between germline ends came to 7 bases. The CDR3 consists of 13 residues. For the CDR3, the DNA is TGTGCCAGCAGTAGAGGTGCCAAAAACATTCAGTACTTC. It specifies CASSRGAKNIQYF.

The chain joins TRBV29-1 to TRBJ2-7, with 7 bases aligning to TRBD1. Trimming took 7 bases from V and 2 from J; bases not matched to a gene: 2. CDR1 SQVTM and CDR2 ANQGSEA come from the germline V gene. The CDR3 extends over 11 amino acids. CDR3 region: CSGGQAYEQYF. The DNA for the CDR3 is TGCAGCGGCGGACAGGCCTACGAGCAGTACTTC.